One and the same sample provided the 7 T cell receptor beta chains below, sequenced in a study of long-term antiretroviral therapy in people with HIV. The run of the v3.0 immunoSEQ assay was at survey level. The data were produced by immunoSEQ multiplex PCR, yet TCRdb's version contains in-frame clones alone and is incomplete. The sample includes more than 15,000 clones, roughly 77% of them seen just once. Sequenced here: unsorted PBMCs, sampled 0.3 years after starting antiretroviral therapy. The receptors were sampled from a man between 18 and 35 years old with HIV.

This chain connects TRBV7-9 to TRBJ1-3; 8 bases fit TRBD1. This CDR3 has 13 amino acids. The germline gives CDR1 SEHNR, CDR2 FQNEAQ (reference sequence). The V gene end was trimmed by 4 bases and the J gene end by 6 bases; junction bases not matched to a gene: 2. CDR3 sequence reads: CASSSGQANTIYF. The CDR3, as DNA: TGTGCCAGCAGCTCGGGACAGGCAAACACCATATATTTT.

V and J are TRBV25-1 and TRBJ2-7, with D tentatively TRBD2 (5 bases). CDR3 length: 13 amino acids. The V gene lost 3 bases and the J gene lost 2 bases, with 8 bases spanning the gap. Germline V gene data show CDR1 as MGHDK and CDR2 as SYGVNS. CDR3 amino acids: CASSEYGAYEQYF. CDR3 in DNA: TGTGCCAGCAGTGAGTACGGGGCCTACGAGCAGTACTTC.

CDR3 residues: CASSQSRQGTTEAFF. For the CDR3, the DNA is TGCGCCAGCAGTCAATCCAGACAGGGGACCACTGAAGCTTTCTTT. The V and J genes are TRBV5-1 and TRBJ1-1, with 8 bases identical to TRBD1. J gave up 4 bases and V 5 bases, and 10 bases lay outside the gene matches. The CDR3 runs to 15 residues. Per germline, CDR1 SGHRS and CDR2 YFSETQ.

The chain uses TRBV10-3 and TRBJ1-2, with D uncertain. Between the trimmed V and J ends, which lost 2 bases and 11 bases, there was a span of 15 bases. The CDR3 has 13 residues. CDR1 and CDR2 (germline): ENHRY, SYGVKD. The CDR3 sequence is CAISEAGELGYTF. CDR3 DNA: TGTGCCATCAGTGAGGCAGGCGAGCTGGGGTACACCTTC.

DNA of the CDR3: TGTGCCAGCAGCCTCTTGGGGACCGGGGAGCTGTTTTTT. It specifies CASSLLGTGELFF. The chain carries TRBV6-5 and TRBJ2-2; D is ambiguous. CDR1 is MNHEY and CDR2 is SVGAGI in the germline V gene. Trimming took 6 bases from V and 5 from J, leaving 10 bases between them. There are 13 residues in the CDR3.

The genes are TRBV5-5 and TRBJ1-6; D unclear. Per the germline V gene, CDR1 is SGHKS and CDR2 is YYEKEE (reference sequence). The CDR3 spans 16 residues. Between the trimmed V and J ends, which lost 6 bases and 6 bases, there was a span of 19 bases. CDR3 region: CASTFGTPGGNSPLHF. In DNA form, the CDR3 reads TGTGCCAGCACCTTTGGCACTCCAGGTGGTAATTCACCCCTCCACTTT.

This clone appeared once. A junction boundary mismatches the germline segment, possibly from a read error. The chain joins TRBV28 to TRBJ2-6; no firm D call. Germline V gives CDR1 MDHEN, CDR2 SYDVKM. The CDR3 is made up of 13 amino acids. CDR3 in amino acids: CASGFRGANVLTF. In nucleotides, the CDR3 is TGTGCCAGCGGTTTCCGAGGGGCCAACGTCCTGACTTTC.